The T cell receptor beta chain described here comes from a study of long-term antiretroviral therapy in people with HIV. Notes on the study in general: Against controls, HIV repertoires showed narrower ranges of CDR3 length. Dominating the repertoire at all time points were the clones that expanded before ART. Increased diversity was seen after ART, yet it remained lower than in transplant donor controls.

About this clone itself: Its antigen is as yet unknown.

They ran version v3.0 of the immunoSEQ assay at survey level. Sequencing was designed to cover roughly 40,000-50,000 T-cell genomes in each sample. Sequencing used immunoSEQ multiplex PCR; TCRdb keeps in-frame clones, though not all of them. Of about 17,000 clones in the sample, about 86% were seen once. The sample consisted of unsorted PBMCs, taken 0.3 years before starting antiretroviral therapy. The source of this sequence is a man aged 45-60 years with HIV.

CDR3 loop: CAWSGGMNTEAFF. As DNA, the CDR3 is TGTGCCTGGAGTGGGGGAATGAACACTGAAGCTTTCTTT. The chain uses TRBV30 and TRBJ1-1; D gene unclear. The germline V and J ends were trimmed by 1 base and 0 bases, with 6 bases remaining between them. Germline V gene data show CDR1 as GTSNPN and CDR2 as SVGIG (reference sequence). This CDR3 region has 13 residues. Full variable domain (rest looked up from reference TRBV30 and TRBJ1-1): SQTIHQWPATLVQPVGSPLSLECTVEGTSNPNLYWYRQAAGRGLQLLFYSVGIGQISSEVPQNLSASRPQDRQFILSSKKLLLSDSGFYLCAWSGGMNTEAFFGQGTRLTVV.